The source of this T cell receptor beta chain is a study of shared clonotypes between healthy human individuals. 200 to 250 ng DNA, about 30,000 T cell genomes, went into each sorted-subset replicate PCR. The assay was immunoSEQ multiplex PCR, and TCRdb's table has in-frame clones only and misses some. The sample consists of 2.5 million or so clones, roughly 92% of them appearing once. Overall study findings and caveats: Donors were few, which limited the genetic and exposure-history diversity represented.

As to this clone: Its antigen is unknown.

The CDR3 runs to 14 residues. The V gene lost 3 bases and the J gene lost 4 bases, with 10 bases spanning the gap. Per the germline V gene, CDR1 is SGHAT and CDR2 is FQNNGV. The sequenced material came from naive CD4+ T cells sorted from blood. As to subset: CD45RA+ positively selected. This TCR was sampled from a young man in good health. This chain links TRBV11-2 with TRBJ2-1; D is perhaps TRBD2 (6 bases). The CDR3 is CASSLGTFYNEQFF. As DNA, the CDR3 is TGTGCCAGCAGCTTGGGGACTTTTTACAATGAGCAGTTCTTC.